These T cell receptor beta chains were read from a single sample in a study of cytomegalovirus exposure and HLA in healthy donors. Sequencing used immunoSEQ multiplex PCR; TCRdb keeps in-frame clones, though not all of them. The sample has approximately 180,000 clones; over 70% are singletons. The sequencing input was PBMCs. These receptors originate from a woman aged 55-75 years in good health and CMV-seropositive. CDR3s include the opening cysteine and the closing phenylalanine or tryptophan. A D gene is named only where the DNA matches it firmly. The size field is filled for only some rows; it gives once, few, many or a size class.

len | j_gene | v_gene | d_gene | abundance | CDR3aa | CDR3nt
16 | TRBJ2-2 | TRBV7-8 | TRBD1 | NA | CASSPRTGGFTGELFF | TGTGCCAGCAGCCCAAGGACAGGGGGATTCACCGGGGAGCTGTTTTTT
18 | TRBJ2-1 | TRBV5-1 | TRBD1 | NA | CASSLEPGQGAQGDEQFF | TGCGCCAGCAGCTTGGAGCCGGGACAGGGGGCGCAGGGGGATGAGCAGTTCTTC
14 | TRBJ1-4 | TRBV7-9 | NA | NA | CASSLADSDEKLFF | TGTGCCAGCAGCTTAGCCGACAGCGATGAAAAACTGTTTTTT
16 | TRBJ2-1 | TRBV11-3 | TRBD1 | NA | CASSLGQGAGRNEQFF | TGTGCCAGCAGCTTAGGTCAGGGGGCAGGTAGGAATGAGCAGTTCTTC
17 | TRBJ1-4 | TRBV13 | TRBD1 | few | CASSPPRRQGAYEKLFF | TGTGCCAGCAGCCCTCCGCGCCGCCAGGGGGCCTACGAAAAACTGTTTTTT
13 | TRBJ1-5 | TRBV30 | NA | NA | CAWSVQSNQPQHF | TGTGCCTGGAGTGTACAGAGCAATCAGCCCCAGCATTTT
19 | TRBJ2-7 | TRBV5-1 | TRBD2 | NA | CASSIQITTPGTSPYEQYF | TGCGCCAGCAGCATTCAAATCACAACCCCCGGGACTAGCCCCTACGAGCAGTACTTC
16 | TRBJ2-5 | TRBV2 | TRBD2 | NA | CASSDGLAGGRETQYF | TGTGCCAGCAGTGACGGTCTAGCGGGAGGAAGAGAGACCCAGTACTTC
15 | TRBJ1-2 | TRBV18 | NA | NA | CASSARGASNYGYTF | TGTGCCAGCTCCGCCCGGGGAGCTTCTAACTATGGCTACACCTTC
17 | TRBJ2-1 | TRBV9 | NA | NA | CASSVVGAPSSYNEQFF | TGTGCCAGCAGCGTAGTGGGGGCTCCGAGCTCCTACAATGAGCAGTTCTTC
12 | TRBJ2-3 | TRBV9 | NA | NA | CASSVAADTQYF | TGTGCCAGCAGCGTAGCAGCAGATACGCAGTATTTT
15 | TRBJ2-1 | TRBV5-6 | NA | NA | CASSVPQGTDNEQFF | TGTGCCAGCAGCGTACCTCAGGGGACGGACAATGAGCAGTTCTTC
15 | TRBJ1-2 | TRBV6-5 | TRBD1 | NA | CASSYGRDSSYGYTF | TGTGCCAGCAGTTACGGGCGGGACAGCAGTTATGGCTACACCTTC
15 | TRBJ2-7 | TRBV6-1 | TRBD1 | NA | CASSEGGTGLRKQYF | TGTGCCAGCAGTGAAGGCGGGACAGGGCTCCGGAAGCAGTACTTC
12 | TRBJ1-5 | TRBV29-1 | NA | NA | CSVQGGNQPQHF | TGCAGCGTCCAGGGCGGCAATCAGCCCCAGCATTTT
16 | TRBJ2-3 | TRBV7-9 | NA | once | CASSLLTDLSADTQYF | TGTGCCAGCAGCCTCCTGACGGATCTGAGCGCAGATACGCAGTATTTT
15 | TRBJ1-1 | TRBV28 | NA | few | CASREPQGRDTEAFF | TGTGCCAGCAGGGAACCACAGGGTCGGGACACTGAAGCTTTCTTT
15 | TRBJ2-1 | TRBV19 | TRBD2 | NA | CASSSASGHYNEQFF | TGTGCCAGTAGTAGCGCTAGCGGGCATTACAATGAGCAGTTCTTC
13 | TRBJ2-7 | TRBV29-1 | NA | NA | CSVRAGQSYEQYF | TGCAGCGTTAGGGCGGGGCAGTCCTACGAGCAGTACTTC
14 | TRBJ2-5 | TRBV27 | TRBD2 | NA | CASSLLSGEETQYF | TGTGCCAGCAGTTTACTGAGCGGGGAAGAGACCCAGTACTTC
15 | TRBJ2-7 | TRBV9 | TRBD2 | NA | CASSVEPSGAYEQYF | TGTGCCAGCAGCGTAGAGCCTAGCGGTGCCTACGAGCAGTACTTC
13 | TRBJ2-3 | TRBV30 | TRBD2 | NA | CAWSEGRGGTQYF | TGTGCCTGGAGCGAGGGGAGGGGCGGTACGCAGTATTTT
12 | TRBJ2-1 | TRBV30 | NA | NA | CAWSVTGNEQFF | TGTGCCTGGAGTGTAACGGGCAATGAGCAGTTCTTC
15 | TRBJ2-1 | TRBV6-5 | TRBD1 | NA | CVSSLGQGVHNEQFF | TGTGTCAGCAGCCTCGGACAGGGGGTTCACAATGAGCAGTTCTTC
14 | TRBJ2-5 | TRBV27 | NA | few | CASSLAGGQETQYF | TGTGCCAGCAGTTTGGCAGGAGGTCAAGAGACCCAGTACTTC
12 | TRBJ2-1 | TRBV29-1 | NA | NA | CSVYDSYNEQFF | TGCAGCGTGTATGACTCGTACAATGAGCAGTTCTTC
11 | TRBJ1-1 | TRBV2 | NA | NA | CASSAYTEAFF | TGTGCCAGCAGTGCCTACACTGAAGCTTTCTTT
13 | TRBJ2-7 | TRBV6-5 | NA | NA | CASSPQGPYEQYF | TGTGCCAGCAGTCCGCAGGGGCCCTACGAGCAGTACTTC
15 | TRBJ2-5 | TRBV29-1 | NA | NA | CSVELRGGGGETQYF | TGCAGCGTGGAGCTCCGAGGAGGGGGCGGAGAGACCCAGTACTTC
15 | TRBJ1-2 | TRBV28 | TRBD1 | NA | CASRLGTVELPGYTF | TGTGCCAGCAGGCTTGGGACAGTCGAACTTCCTGGCTACACCTTC
16 | TRBJ2-3 | TRBV10-3 | TRBD2 | NA | CAIRSGTSGRIDTQYF | TGTGCCATCAGATCCGGGACTAGCGGGAGAATAGATACGCAGTATTTT
14 | TRBJ2-2 | TRBV6-6 | NA | NA | CASSWTTNTGELFF | TGTGCCAGCAGCTGGACTACGAACACCGGGGAGCTGTTTTTT
13 | TRBJ2-7 | TRBV7-9 | NA | NA | CASSLRAGGEQYF | TGTGCCAGCAGCTTAAGGGCGGGTGGCGAGCAGTACTTC
16 | TRBJ2-3 | TRBV11-2 | NA | NA | CASSLAAGARTDTQYF | TGTGCCAGCAGCTTAGCGGCGGGGGCACGCACAGATACGCAGTATTTT
13 | TRBJ1-1 | TRBV5-1 | NA | NA | CASSLGGFTEAFF | TGCGCCAGCAGCCTTGGGGGGTTCACTGAAGCTTTCTTT
15 | TRBJ2-2 | TRBV6-1 | TRBD1 | NA | CASRSGTGKAGELFF | TGTGCCAGCAGATCCGGGACAGGGAAAGCCGGGGAGCTGTTTTTT